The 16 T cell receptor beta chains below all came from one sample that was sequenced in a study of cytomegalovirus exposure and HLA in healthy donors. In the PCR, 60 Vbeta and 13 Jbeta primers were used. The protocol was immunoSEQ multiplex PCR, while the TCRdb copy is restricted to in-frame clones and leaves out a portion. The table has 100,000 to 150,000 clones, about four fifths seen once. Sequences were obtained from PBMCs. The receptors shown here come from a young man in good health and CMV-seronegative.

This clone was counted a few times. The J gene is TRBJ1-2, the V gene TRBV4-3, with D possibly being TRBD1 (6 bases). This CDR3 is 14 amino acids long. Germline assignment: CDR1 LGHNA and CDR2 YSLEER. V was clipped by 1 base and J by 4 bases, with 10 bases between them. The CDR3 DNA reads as TGCGCCAGCAGCCAAGGAGGGGGTACCTATGGCTACACCTTC. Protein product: CASSQGGGTYGYTF.

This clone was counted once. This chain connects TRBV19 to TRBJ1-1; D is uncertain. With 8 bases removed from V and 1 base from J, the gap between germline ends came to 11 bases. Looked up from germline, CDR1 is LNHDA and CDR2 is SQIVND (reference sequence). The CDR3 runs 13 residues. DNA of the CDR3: TGTGCCAGTCGCTTACCGGGGAACACTGAAGCTTTCTTT. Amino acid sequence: CASRLPGNTEAFF. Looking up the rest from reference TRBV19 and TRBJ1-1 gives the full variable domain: DGGITQSPKYLFRKEGQNVTLSCEQNLNHDAMYWYRQDPGQGLRLIYYSQIVNDFQKGDIAEGYSVSREKKESFPLTVTSAQKNPTAFYLCASRLPGNTEAFFGQGTRLTVV.

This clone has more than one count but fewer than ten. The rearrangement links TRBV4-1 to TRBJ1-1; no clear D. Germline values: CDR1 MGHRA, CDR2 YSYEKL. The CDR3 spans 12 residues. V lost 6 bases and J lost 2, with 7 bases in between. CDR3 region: CASRGLNTEAFF. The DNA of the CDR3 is TGCGCCAGCAGAGGACTAAACACTGAAGCTTTCTTT.

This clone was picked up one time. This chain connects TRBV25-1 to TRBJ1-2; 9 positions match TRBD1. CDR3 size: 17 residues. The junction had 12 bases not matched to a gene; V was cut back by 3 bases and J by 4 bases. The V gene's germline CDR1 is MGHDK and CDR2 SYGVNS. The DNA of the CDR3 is TGTGCCAGCAGTGACCGGGACAGGGACGTTTCTAGCTATGGCTACACCTTC. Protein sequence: CASSDRDRDVSSYGYTF.

The CDR3 DNA follows: TGCGCCAGCAGCCCGGTAGGGGCGGGGGGGCCGGGTGAGCAGTTCTTC. Its translation is CASSPVGAGGPGEQFF. The chain carries TRBV4-3 and TRBJ2-1; TRBD2 matches 9 bases. CDR1 and CDR2 (germline): LGHNA, YSLEER. This CDR3 comprises 16 residues. With V trimmed by 4 bases and J by 9 bases, 13 bases remained unmatched.

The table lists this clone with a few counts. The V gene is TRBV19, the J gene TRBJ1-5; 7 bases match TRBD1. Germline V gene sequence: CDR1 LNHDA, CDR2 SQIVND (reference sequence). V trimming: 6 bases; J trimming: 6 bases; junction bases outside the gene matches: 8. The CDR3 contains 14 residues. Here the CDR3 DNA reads TGTGCCAGTAGCGGGCGGGACAGAGTTCAGCCCCAGCATTTT. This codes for CASSGRDRVQPQHF.

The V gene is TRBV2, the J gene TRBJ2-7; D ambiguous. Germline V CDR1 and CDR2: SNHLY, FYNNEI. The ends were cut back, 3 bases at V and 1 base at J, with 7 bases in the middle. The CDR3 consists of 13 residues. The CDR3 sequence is CASSEGVSYEQYF. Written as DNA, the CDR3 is TGTGCCAGCAGTGAGGGCGTTTCCTACGAGCAGTACTTC.

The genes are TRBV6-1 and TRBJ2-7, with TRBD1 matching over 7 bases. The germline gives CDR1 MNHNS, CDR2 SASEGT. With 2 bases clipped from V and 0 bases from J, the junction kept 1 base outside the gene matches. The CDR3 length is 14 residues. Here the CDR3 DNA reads TGTGCCAGCAGTGAACGGGACAGCTCCTACGAGCAGTACTTC. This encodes CASSERDSSYEQYF.

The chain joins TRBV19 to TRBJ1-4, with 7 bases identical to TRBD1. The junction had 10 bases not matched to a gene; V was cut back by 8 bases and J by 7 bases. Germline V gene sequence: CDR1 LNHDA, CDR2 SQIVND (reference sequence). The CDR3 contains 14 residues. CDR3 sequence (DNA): TGTGCCAGTCGACAACAGGGGAACGCTGAAAAACTGTTTTTT. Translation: CASRQQGNAEKLFF.

CDR3 nucleotides: TGTGCCAGCAGTTTCCCCGTAGCGGGGGGGCAATTAGATACGCAGTATTTT. Translated: CASSFPVAGGQLDTQYF. The chain couples TRBV7-6 to TRBJ2-3, with TRBD2 matching over 11 bases. Germline loops: CDR1 SGHVS, CDR2 FNYEAQ. The ends lost 6 bases at V and 5 bases at J; junction bases unmatched: 13. The CDR3 totals 17 residues.

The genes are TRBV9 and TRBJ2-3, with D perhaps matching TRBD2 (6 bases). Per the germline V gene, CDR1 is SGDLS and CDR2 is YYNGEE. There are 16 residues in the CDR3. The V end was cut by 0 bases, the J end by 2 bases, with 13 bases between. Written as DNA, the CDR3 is TGTGCCAGCAGCGTAGATGGGGGGTGGGCCACAGATACGCAGTATTTT. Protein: CASSVDGGWATDTQYF.

The CDR3 loop is CASSKWSDNEQFF. CDR3 nucleotide sequence: TGTGCCAGTAGTAAGTGGTCGGACAATGAGCAGTTCTTC. The V call is TRBV19, the J call TRBJ2-1; no reliable D call. This CDR3 contains 13 residues. Germline loops: CDR1 LNHDA, CDR2 SQIVND (reference sequence). V was shortened by 4 bases and J by 5 bases, with 9 bases between the two germline ends.

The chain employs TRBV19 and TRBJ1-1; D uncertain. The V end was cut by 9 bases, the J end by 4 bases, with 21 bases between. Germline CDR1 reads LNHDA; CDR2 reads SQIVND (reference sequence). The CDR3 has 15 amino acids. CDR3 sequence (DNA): TGTGCCAGCGCTCTGATTGGGGAGGGAAGCACTGAAGCTTTCTTT. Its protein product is CASALIGEGSTEAFF.

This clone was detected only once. The CDR3 is CASSEGHNPYGYTF. The CDR3 DNA reads as TGTGCCAGCAGCGAGGGACATAATCCCTATGGCTACACCTTC. The gene calls are TRBV9 and TRBJ1-2; D possibly corresponds to TRBD1 (6 bases). Germline V gene data show CDR1 as SGDLS and CDR2 as YYNGEE. This CDR3 has 14 amino acids. V lost 3 bases to trimming and J lost 4 bases, with 13 bases between them.

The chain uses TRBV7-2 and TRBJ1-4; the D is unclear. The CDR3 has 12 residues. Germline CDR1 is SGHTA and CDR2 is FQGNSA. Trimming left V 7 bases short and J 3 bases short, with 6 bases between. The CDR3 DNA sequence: TGTGCCAGCACCCTATCTAATGAAAAACTGTTTTTT. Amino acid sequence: CASTLSNEKLFF.

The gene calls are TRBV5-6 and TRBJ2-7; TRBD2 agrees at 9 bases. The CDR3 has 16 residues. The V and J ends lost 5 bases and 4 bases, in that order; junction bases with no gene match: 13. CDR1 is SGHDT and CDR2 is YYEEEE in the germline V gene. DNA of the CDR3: TGTGCCAGCAGTATGGCGGGGGGGCCCCAAATTTACGAGCAGTACTTC. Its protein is CASSMAGGPQIYEQYF.